This T cell receptor beta chain is from a study of blood T cell repertoires in COVID-19. Assignments of participants to cohorts depended upon their own reported clinical history. CDR1 MDHEN and CDR2 SYDVKM come from the germline V gene. The CDR3 sequence is 17 residues long. With 3 bases clipped from V and 0 bases from J, the junction kept 10 bases outside the gene matches. Source study methods: Amplification from reference gene primers served as the basis for estimated nucleated cell counts. Repertoires were generated with immunoSEQ multiplex PCR, while TCRdb's copy carries only in-frame clones and drops some. Clone size and the V and J calls come from that table; the DNA yielded D and trimming. This sample yields a few hundred thousand clones, of which nearly 90% are seen a single time; roughly 10% belongs to the top ten.

Material for sequencing was PBMCs or T cells enriched from blood (not recorded which). The genes are TRBV28 and TRBJ1-1, with 7 bases lining up with TRBD1. The source of this sequence is a woman aged 30 to 39 who had recovered from COVID-19. CDR3 nucleotide sequence: TGTGCCAGCAGTTTCCCCTGGGCGGGACAGATGAACACTGAAGCTTTCTTT. It codes for CASSFPWAGQMNTEAFF.